This is a list of T cell receptor beta chains from one sample in a study of CD8 T cells in Susac syndrome. TCRdb re-analysed the immunoSEQ multiplex PCR reads in MiXCR, keeping a single row per CDR3 protein. Of roughly 180,000 distinct CDR3 sequences listed, about 94% were seen once; the top ten hold approximately 0.094%. Sample: CD4+ T cells from PBMCs. All receptors come from a human donor with multiple sclerosis. CDR3s include the opening cysteine and the closing phenylalanine or tryptophan. The order of the fields is CDR3 DNA, CDR3 protein, J gene, V gene, clone size, D gene. A D gene is named only where the DNA matches it firmly. Where a row states a size, it is once, few, many or the class of an expanded clone; other rows omit it.

CDR3 DNA: TGTGCCAGCAGCGTAGGCACTAGCCTTCCCCCCCAGTTCTTC
CDR3 protein: CASSVGTSLPPQFF
J gene: TRBJ2-1
V gene: TRBV9
clone size: NA
D gene: NA

CDR3 DNA: TGTGCCAGCAGCCCCGGGACAGTGAAGGGAGGGCCCTACGAGCAGTACTTC
CDR3 protein: CASSPGTVKGGPYEQYF
J gene: TRBJ2-7
V gene: TRBV6-2/TRBV6-3
clone size: NA
D gene: NA

CDR3 DNA: TGTGCCAGCAGTGTCACACCCGATTATGGCTACACCTTC
CDR3 protein: CASSVTPDYGYTF
J gene: TRBJ1-2
V gene: TRBV2
clone size: NA
D gene: NA

CDR3 DNA: TGTGCCAGCAGCGTAGAAGTGAAGAATTCACCCCTCCACTTT
CDR3 protein: CASSVEVKNSPLHF
J gene: TRBJ1-6
V gene: TRBV9
clone size: NA
D gene: NA

CDR3 DNA: TGTGCCAGCAGCCAAGACAGCGGCGGGCAGCCCCAGCATTTT
CDR3 protein: CASSQDSGGQPQHF
J gene: TRBJ1-5
V gene: TRBV4-2
clone size: NA
D gene: NA

CDR3 DNA: TGCGCCAGCAGCCCCGGGACAGGGAAAGAGACCCAGTACTTC
CDR3 protein: CASSPGTGKETQYF
J gene: TRBJ2-5
V gene: TRBV5-1
clone size: once
D gene: TRBD1

CDR3 DNA: TGTGCCAGCAGCTTGCGTGGAGGGGAGCTGTTTTTT
CDR3 protein: CASSLRGGELFF
J gene: TRBJ2-2
V gene: TRBV7-8
clone size: NA
D gene: NA

CDR3 DNA: TGTGCCAGCAGCCAAGGGCCGGGACTGGACGCCTACGAGCAGTACTTC
CDR3 protein: CASSQGPGLDAYEQYF
J gene: TRBJ2-7
V gene: TRBV3-1
clone size: NA
D gene: NA

CDR3 DNA: TGCAGCGTTGTGCAGGGTAACTCCTACAATGAGCAGTTCTTC
CDR3 protein: CSVVQGNSYNEQFF
J gene: TRBJ2-1
V gene: TRBV29-1
clone size: NA
D gene: NA

CDR3 DNA: TGCAGTGCTAGGGGCGGGAGGGGGACCTACGAGCAGTACTTC
CDR3 protein: CSARGGRGTYEQYF
J gene: TRBJ2-7
V gene: TRBV20-1
clone size: NA
D gene: TRBD2

CDR3 DNA: TGTGCCATCAGTGAGCAGACAGGGGGCTTTTACGAGCAGTACTTC
CDR3 protein: CAISEQTGGFYEQYF
J gene: TRBJ2-7
V gene: TRBV10-3
clone size: NA
D gene: TRBD1

CDR3 DNA: TGTGCCAGCAGCTTAGTCTTCGGTAATTCACCCCTCCACTTT
CDR3 protein: CASSLVFGNSPLHF
J gene: TRBJ1-6
V gene: TRBV7-2
clone size: once
D gene: NA

CDR3 DNA: TGCGCCAGCAGCTTTTTTCGGGACAGGCCCTCCTACGAGCAGTACTTC
CDR3 protein: CASSFFRDRPSYEQYF
J gene: TRBJ2-7
V gene: TRBV5-1
clone size: NA
D gene: TRBD1

CDR3 DNA: TGCAGTGCTCTTGGCGGGAATCAGCCCCAGCATTTT
CDR3 protein: CSALGGNQPQHF
J gene: TRBJ1-5
V gene: TRBV20-1
clone size: NA
D gene: NA

CDR3 DNA: TGCGCCAGCGCAAAAGGGGGACAGGGTGTAGCCGGGGAGCTGTTTTTT
CDR3 protein: CASAKGGQGVAGELFF
J gene: TRBJ2-2
V gene: TRBV5-1
clone size: NA
D gene: TRBD1

CDR3 DNA: TGCGCCAGCAGCCAAGGACTAGCGGGAGTCTCCGAGCAGTACTTC
CDR3 protein: CASSQGLAGVSEQYF
J gene: TRBJ2-7
V gene: TRBV4-1
clone size: NA
D gene: TRBD2

CDR3 DNA: TGTGCCAGCAGCCAATCCGTACGGGGGAACGAGCAGTACTTC
CDR3 protein: CASSQSVRGNEQYF
J gene: TRBJ2-7
V gene: TRBV3-1
clone size: few
D gene: NA

CDR3 DNA: TGCAGCGCGACAGGGGGCCTTGGTGAGACCCAGTACTTC
CDR3 protein: CSATGGLGETQYF
J gene: TRBJ2-5
V gene: TRBV29-1
clone size: NA
D gene: TRBD1

CDR3 DNA: TGTGCCAGCAGCTACACAGGGGGGAGCTCCTACGAGCAGTACTTC
CDR3 protein: CASSYTGGSSYEQYF
J gene: TRBJ2-7
V gene: TRBV7-9
clone size: NA
D gene: TRBD1

CDR3 DNA: TGTGCCAGCAACGCCGCACAGGGGGCTAGTCACACCTTC
CDR3 protein: CASNAAQGASHTF
J gene: TRBJ1-2
V gene: TRBV7-2
clone size: NA
D gene: TRBD1

CDR3 DNA: TGCAGCGCCGGGACTAGCGGGAACGCTGAGCAGTTCTTC
CDR3 protein: CSAGTSGNAEQFF
J gene: TRBJ2-1
V gene: TRBV29-1
clone size: NA
D gene: TRBD2

CDR3 DNA: TGTGCCAGCAGTTCCCGCCCAGCGGGGGCACAGCCCCAGCATTTT
CDR3 protein: CASSSRPAGAQPQHF
J gene: TRBJ1-5
V gene: TRBV12-3/TRBV12-4
clone size: NA
D gene: NA

CDR3 DNA: TGTGCCAGCAGCTTAGTGGCAGGGGGCGAAGCTTTCTTT
CDR3 protein: CASSLVAGGEAFF
J gene: TRBJ1-1
V gene: TRBV7-8
clone size: NA
D gene: TRBD1

CDR3 DNA: TGCAGTGCCCTCGGGACTAGCGGGAGGTTGGTAGGAATGCATTTT
CDR3 protein: CSALGTSGRLVGMHF
J gene: TRBJ2-3
V gene: TRBV20-1
clone size: NA
D gene: TRBD2

CDR3 DNA: TGTGCCAGCAGTTATGGGGGTACTGAAGCTTTCTTT
CDR3 protein: CASSYGGTEAFF
J gene: TRBJ1-1
V gene: TRBV28
clone size: NA
D gene: NA

CDR3 DNA: TGTGCCAGCAGTGAAGCCAGCACCCAGACCTACAATGAGCAGTTCTTC
CDR3 protein: CASSEASTQTYNEQFF
J gene: TRBJ2-1
V gene: TRBV6-1
clone size: NA
D gene: NA

CDR3 DNA: TGTGCCAGCAGTCAGACGGCAAATGAAGCTTTCTTT
CDR3 protein: CASSQTANEAFF
J gene: TRBJ1-1
V gene: TRBV6-2/TRBV6-3
clone size: NA
D gene: NA

CDR3 DNA: TGTGCCAGCTCACCACCTTTCGGGAAGGAAACAGATACGCAGTATTTT
CDR3 protein: CASSPPFGKETDTQYF
J gene: TRBJ2-3
V gene: TRBV18
clone size: NA
D gene: NA

CDR3 DNA: TGTGCCAGCTCACCCTCCAGCGGGAGTTCAACCTACAATGAGCAGTTCTTC
CDR3 protein: CASSPSSGSSTYNEQFF
J gene: TRBJ2-1
V gene: TRBV18
clone size: NA
D gene: TRBD2

CDR3 DNA: TGTGCCAGCAGTACTATACAGGGGGATGGCTACACCTTC
CDR3 protein: CASSTIQGDGYTF
J gene: TRBJ1-2
V gene: TRBV6-5
clone size: NA
D gene: TRBD1

CDR3 DNA: TGTGCCAGCAGACTGGACGGGAACTATGGCTACACCTTC
CDR3 protein: CASRLDGNYGYTF
J gene: TRBJ1-2
V gene: TRBV2
clone size: NA
D gene: NA

CDR3 DNA: TGTGCCAGCAGCCAAGACGGGACAGGGGTCTCACCCCTCCACTTT
CDR3 protein: CASSQDGTGVSPLHF
J gene: TRBJ1-6
V gene: TRBV3-1
clone size: NA
D gene: TRBD1

CDR3 DNA: TGCAGTGCTACCCTCCGGGACAGGGCCTACGAGCAGTACTTC
CDR3 protein: CSATLRDRAYEQYF
J gene: TRBJ2-7
V gene: TRBV20-1
clone size: NA
D gene: TRBD1

CDR3 DNA: TGTGCCAGTAGTATTTACAGGGGGCAAACTTTCTTT
CDR3 protein: CASSIYRGQTFF
J gene: TRBJ1-1
V gene: TRBV19
clone size: NA
D gene: TRBD1